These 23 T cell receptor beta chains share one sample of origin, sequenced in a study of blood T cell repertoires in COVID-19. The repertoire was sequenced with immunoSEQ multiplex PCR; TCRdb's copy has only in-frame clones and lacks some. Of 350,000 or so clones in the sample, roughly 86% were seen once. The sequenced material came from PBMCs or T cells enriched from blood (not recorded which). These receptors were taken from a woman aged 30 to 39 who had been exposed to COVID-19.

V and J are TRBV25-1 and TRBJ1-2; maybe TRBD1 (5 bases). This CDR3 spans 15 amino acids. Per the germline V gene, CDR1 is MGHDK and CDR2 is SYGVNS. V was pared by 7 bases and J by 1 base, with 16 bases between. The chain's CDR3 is CASIGRGAYNYGYTF. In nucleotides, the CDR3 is TGTGCCAGCATCGGGAGAGGGGCCTATAACTATGGCTACACCTTC.

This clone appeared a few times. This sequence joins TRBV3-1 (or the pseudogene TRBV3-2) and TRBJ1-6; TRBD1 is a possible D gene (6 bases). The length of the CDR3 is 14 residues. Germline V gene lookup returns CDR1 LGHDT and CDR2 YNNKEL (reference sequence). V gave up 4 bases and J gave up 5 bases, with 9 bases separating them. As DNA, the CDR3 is TGTGCCAGCAGCCGGACAGATAATAATTCACCCCTCCACTTT. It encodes CASSRTDNNSPLHF.

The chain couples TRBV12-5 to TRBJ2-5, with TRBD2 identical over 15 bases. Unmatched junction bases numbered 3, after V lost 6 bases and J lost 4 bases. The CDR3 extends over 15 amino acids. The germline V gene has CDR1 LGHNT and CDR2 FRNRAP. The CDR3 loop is CASGGGLAGGETQYF. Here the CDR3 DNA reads TGTGCTAGTGGGGGGGGACTAGCGGGAGGAGAGACCCAGTACTTC.

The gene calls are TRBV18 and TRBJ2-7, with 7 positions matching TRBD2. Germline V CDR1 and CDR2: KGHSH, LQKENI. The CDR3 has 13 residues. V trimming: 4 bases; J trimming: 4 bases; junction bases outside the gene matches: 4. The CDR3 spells CASSLGGLYEQYF. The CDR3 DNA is TGTGCCAGCTCACTGGGGGGGTTGTACGAGCAGTACTTC. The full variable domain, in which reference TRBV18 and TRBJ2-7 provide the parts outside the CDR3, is NAGVMQNPRHLVRRRGQEARLRCSPMKGHSHVYWYRQLPEEGLKFMVYLQKENIIDESGMPKERFSAEFPKEGPSILRIQQVVRGDSAAYFCASSLGGLYEQYFGPGTRLTVT.

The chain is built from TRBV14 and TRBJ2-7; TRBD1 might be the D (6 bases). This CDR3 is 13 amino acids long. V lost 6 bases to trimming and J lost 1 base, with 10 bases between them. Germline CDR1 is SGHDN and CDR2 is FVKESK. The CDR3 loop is CASRKTGSYEQYF. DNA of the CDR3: TGTGCCAGCAGAAAGACAGGTTCCTACGAGCAGTACTTC.

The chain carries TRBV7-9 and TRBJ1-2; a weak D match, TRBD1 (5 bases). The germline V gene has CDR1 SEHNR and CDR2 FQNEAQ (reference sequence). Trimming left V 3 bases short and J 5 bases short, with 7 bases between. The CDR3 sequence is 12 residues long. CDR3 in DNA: TGTGCCAGCAGCTTGGCAGGGTATGGCTACACCTTC. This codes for CASSLAGYGYTF.

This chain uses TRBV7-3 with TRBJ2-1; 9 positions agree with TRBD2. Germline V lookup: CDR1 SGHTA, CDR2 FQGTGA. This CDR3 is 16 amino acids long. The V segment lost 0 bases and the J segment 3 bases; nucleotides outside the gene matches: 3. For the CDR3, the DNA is TGTGCCAGCAGCTTAACCCAGCGGGAGGACTACAATGAGCAGTTCTTC. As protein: CASSLTQREDYNEQFF.

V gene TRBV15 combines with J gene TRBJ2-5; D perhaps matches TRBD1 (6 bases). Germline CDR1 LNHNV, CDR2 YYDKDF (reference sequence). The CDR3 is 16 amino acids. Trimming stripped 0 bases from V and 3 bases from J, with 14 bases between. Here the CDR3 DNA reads TGTGCCACCAGCAGAGATCCCATTTACAGGGAAGAGACCCAGTACTTC. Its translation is CATSRDPIYREETQYF.

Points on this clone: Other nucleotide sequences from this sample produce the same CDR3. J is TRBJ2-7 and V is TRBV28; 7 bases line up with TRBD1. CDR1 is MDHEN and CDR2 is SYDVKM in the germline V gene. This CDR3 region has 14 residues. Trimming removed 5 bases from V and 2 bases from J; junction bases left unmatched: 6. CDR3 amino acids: CASSLLTGTYEQYF. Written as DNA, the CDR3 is TGTGCCAGCAGTCTCTTGACAGGGACCTACGAGCAGTACTTC.

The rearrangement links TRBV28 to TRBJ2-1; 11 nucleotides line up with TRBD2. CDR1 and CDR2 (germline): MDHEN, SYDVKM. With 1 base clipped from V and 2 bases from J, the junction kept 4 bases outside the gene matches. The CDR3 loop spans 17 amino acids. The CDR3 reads CASSLYRTSGPYNEQFF. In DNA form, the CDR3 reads TGTGCCAGCAGTTTATACCGGACTAGCGGGCCCTACAATGAGCAGTTCTTC.

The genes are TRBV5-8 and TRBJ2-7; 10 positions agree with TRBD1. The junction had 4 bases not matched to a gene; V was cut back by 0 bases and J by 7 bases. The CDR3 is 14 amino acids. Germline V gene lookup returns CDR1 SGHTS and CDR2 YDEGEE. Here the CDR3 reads CASSLGQGAEEQYF. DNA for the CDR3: TGTGCCAGCAGCTTGGGACAGGGGGCTGAGGAGCAGTACTTC. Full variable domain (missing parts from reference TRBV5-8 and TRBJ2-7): EAGVTQSPTHLIKTRGQQATLRCSPISGHTSVYWYQQALGLGLQFLLWYDEGEERNRGNFPPRFSGRQFPNYSSELNVNALELEDSALYLCASSLGQGAEEQYFGPGTRLTVT.

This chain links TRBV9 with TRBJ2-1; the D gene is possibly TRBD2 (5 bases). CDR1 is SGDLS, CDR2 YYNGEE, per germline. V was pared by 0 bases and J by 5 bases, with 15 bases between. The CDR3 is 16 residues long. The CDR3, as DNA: TGTGCCAGCAGCGTAGTGGGAGCGCCCCCTGACAATGAGCAGTTCTTC. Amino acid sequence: CASSVVGAPPDNEQFF.

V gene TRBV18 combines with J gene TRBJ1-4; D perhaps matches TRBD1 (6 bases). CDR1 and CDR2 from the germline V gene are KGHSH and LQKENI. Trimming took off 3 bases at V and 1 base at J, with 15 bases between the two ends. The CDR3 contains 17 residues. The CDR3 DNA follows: TGTGCCAGCTCACCGCAGCAGGGGCAGGGAACTAATGAAAAACTGTTTTTT. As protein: CASSPQQGQGTNEKLFF. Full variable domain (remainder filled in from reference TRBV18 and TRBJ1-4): NAGVMQNPRHLVRRRGQEARLRCSPMKGHSHVYWYRQLPEEGLKFMVYLQKENIIDESGMPKERFSAEFPKEGPSILRIQQVVRGDSAAYFCASSPQQGQGTNEKLFFGSGTQLSVL.

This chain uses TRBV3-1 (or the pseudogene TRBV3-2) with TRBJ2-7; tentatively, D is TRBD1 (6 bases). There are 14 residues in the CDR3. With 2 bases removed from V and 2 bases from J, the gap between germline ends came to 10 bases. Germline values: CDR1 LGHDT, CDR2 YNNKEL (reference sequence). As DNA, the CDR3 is TGTGCCAGCAGCCAAAGCCAGGGGCCCTACGAGCAGTACTTC. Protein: CASSQSQGPYEQYF.

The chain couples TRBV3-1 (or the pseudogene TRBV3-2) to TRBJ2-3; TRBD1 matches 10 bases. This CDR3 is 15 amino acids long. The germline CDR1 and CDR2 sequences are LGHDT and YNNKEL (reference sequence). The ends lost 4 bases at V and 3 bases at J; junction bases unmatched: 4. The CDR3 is CASSRQGAGTDTQYF. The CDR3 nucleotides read TGTGCCAGCAGCCGACAGGGGGCCGGGACAGATACGCAGTATTTT.

The CDR3 protein is CASSPTGNNQPQHF. The CDR3 DNA reads as TGTGCCAGTAGTCCGACGGGTAACAATCAGCCCCAGCATTTT. The chain recombines TRBV19 with TRBJ1-5; D ambiguous. V was trimmed by 5 bases and J by 3 bases, leaving 11 bases between them. CDR1 and CDR2 (germline): LNHDA, SQIVND (reference sequence). The CDR3 spans 14 residues.

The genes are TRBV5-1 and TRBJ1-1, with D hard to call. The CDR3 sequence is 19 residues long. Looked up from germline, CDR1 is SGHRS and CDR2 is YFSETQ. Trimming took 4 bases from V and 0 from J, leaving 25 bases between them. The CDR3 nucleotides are TGCGCCAGCAGCCCGGAATGGCGGTCGCCTAAGTACATGAACACTGAAGCTTTCTTT. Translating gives CASSPEWRSPKYMNTEAFF. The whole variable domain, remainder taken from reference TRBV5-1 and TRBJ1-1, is KAGVTQTPRYLIKTRGQQVTLSCSPISGHRSVSWYQQTPGQGLQFLFEYFSETQRNKGNFPGRFSGRQFSNSRSEMNVSTLELGDSALYLCASSPEWRSPKYMNTEAFFGQGTRLTVV.

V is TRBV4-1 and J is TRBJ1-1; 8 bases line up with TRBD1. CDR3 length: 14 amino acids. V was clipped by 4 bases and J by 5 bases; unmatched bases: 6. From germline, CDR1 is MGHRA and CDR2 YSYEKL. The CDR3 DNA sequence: TGCGCCAGCAGCCGCCCGGACAGGGCGACTGAAGCTTTCTTT. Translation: CASSRPDRATEAFF.

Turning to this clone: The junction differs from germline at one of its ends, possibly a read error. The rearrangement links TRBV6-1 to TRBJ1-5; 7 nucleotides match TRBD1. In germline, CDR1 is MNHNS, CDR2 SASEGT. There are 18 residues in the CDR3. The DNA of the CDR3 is TGTGCCAGCAGTGAAGCCCCCGGTGGTTTCGGGACAGTCCTCCTGGCTAATTTT. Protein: CASSEAPGGFGTVLLANF.

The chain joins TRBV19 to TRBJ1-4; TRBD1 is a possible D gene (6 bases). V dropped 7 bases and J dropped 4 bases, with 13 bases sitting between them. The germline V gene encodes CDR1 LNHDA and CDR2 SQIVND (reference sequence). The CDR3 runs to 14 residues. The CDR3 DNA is TGTGCCAGTACCGTGGACAGCTTTAATGAAAAACTGTTTTTT. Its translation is CASTVDSFNEKLFF.

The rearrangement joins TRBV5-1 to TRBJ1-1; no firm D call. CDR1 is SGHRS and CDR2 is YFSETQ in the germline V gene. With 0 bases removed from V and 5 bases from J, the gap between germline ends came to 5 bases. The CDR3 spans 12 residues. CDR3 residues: CASSLGRTEAFF. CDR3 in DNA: TGCGCCAGCAGCTTGGGTCGGACTGAAGCTTTCTTT.

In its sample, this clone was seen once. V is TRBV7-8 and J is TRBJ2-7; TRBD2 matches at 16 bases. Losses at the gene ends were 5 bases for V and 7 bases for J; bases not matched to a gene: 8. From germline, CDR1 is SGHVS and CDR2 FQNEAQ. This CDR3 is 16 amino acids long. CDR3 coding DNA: TGTGCCAGCAGCCCCGGGACTAGCGGGAGGGCTGATGAGCAGTACTTC. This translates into CASSPGTSGRADEQYF. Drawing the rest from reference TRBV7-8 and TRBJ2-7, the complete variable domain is GAGVSQSPRYKVAKRGQDVALRCDPISGHVSLFWYQQALGQGPEFLTYFQNEAQLDKSGLPSDRFFAERPEGSVSTLKIQRTQQEDSAVYLCASSPGTSGRADEQYFGPGTRLTVT.

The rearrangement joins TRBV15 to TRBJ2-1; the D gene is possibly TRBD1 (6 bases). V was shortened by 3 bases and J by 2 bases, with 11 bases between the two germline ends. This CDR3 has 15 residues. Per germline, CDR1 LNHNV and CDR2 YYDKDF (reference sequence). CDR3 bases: TGTGCCACCAGCAGCCTAGGGGGACCCTACAATGAGCAGTTCTTC. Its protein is CATSSLGGPYNEQFF.